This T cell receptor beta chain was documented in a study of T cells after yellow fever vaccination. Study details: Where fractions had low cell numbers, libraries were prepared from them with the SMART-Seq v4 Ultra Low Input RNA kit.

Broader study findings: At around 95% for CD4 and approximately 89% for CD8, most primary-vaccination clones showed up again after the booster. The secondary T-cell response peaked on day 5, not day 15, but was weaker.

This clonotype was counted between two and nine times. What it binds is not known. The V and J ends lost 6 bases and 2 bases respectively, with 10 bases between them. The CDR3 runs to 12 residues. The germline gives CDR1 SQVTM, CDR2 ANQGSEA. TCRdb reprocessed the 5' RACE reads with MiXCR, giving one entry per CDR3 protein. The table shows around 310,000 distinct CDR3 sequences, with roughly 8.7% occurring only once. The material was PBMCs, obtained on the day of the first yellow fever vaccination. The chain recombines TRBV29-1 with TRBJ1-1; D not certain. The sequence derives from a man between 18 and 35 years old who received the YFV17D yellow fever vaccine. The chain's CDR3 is CSVTHSNTEAFF. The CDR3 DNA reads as TGCAGCGTCACCCACAGTAACACTGAAGCTTTCTTT.